This paragraph reports one T cell receptor beta chain. This sample stems from a study of blood T cell repertoires in COVID-19. Under the authors' procedure: Reference gene primer amplification yielded estimated nucleated cell counts. Generated by immunoSEQ multiplex PCR, the TCRdb table keeps only in-frame clones and is missing some. The V and J calls and clone size are taken from that table; D and trimming were inferred from the DNA. The data show about 320,000 clones, 85% seen once. This CDR3 region has 14 residues. V lost 6 bases and J lost 6; bases outside the gene matches: 3. From germline, CDR1 is MRHNA and CDR2 SNTAGT.

Sequencing was carried out using PBMCs or T cells enriched from blood (not recorded which). The origin of this receptor is a woman aged 25 to 39 who had been exposed to COVID-19. The chain uses TRBV6-4 and TRBJ2-2; the match to TRBD2 covers 11 bases. The CDR3 region is CASSKLAGAGELFF. CDR3 DNA: TGTGCCAGCAGCAAACTAGCGGGAGCCGGGGAGCTGTTTTTT.